Listed here are 28 T cell receptor beta chains from one sample, sequenced in a study of OX40 agonist ivuxolimab in advanced cancers. Method: immunoSEQ multiplex PCR; TCRdb's copy keeps in-frame clones and lacks some. The sample has over 40,000 clones; around 80% are singletons. Sequenced here: CD4+ or CD8+ T cells sorted from blood, sampled in a trial of the OX40 agonist ivuxolimab. The receptors shown here come from an adult with an advanced solid tumor such as melanoma, head and neck, liver or kidney cancer.

The V gene is TRBV5-4, the J gene TRBJ2-7; maybe TRBD2 (6 bases). Germline V gene sequence: CDR1 SGHNT, CDR2 YYREEE (reference sequence). Between the trimmed V and J ends, which lost 0 bases and 0 bases, there was a span of 10 bases. The CDR3 is 15 residues long. CDR3 nucleotide sequence: TGTGCCAGCAGCTTGGACCCTAGCGTCTCCTACGAGCAGTACTTC. Protein product: CASSLDPSVSYEQYF.

DNA of the CDR3: TGTGCCAGCAGTGAACAGGTACTTATGAACACTGAAGCTTTCTTT. Translating it yields CASSEQVLMNTEAFF. V usage is TRBV2 and J usage is TRBJ1-1; no clear D gene. Germline V lookup: CDR1 SNHLY, CDR2 FYNNEI. Between the trimmed V and J ends, which lost 2 bases and 0 bases, there was a span of 10 bases. The CDR3 runs to 15 residues.

V is TRBV18 and J is TRBJ1-1; a weak D match, TRBD1 (5 bases). This CDR3 is 14 amino acids long. The V end lost 4 bases, the J end lost 4 bases, and 13 bases lay between the germline ends. Germline lookup yields CDR1 KGHSH and CDR2 LQKENI. This CDR3 reads CASSLAGRSTEAFF. CDR3 nucleotide sequence: TGTGCCAGCTCACTCGCAGGGCGGAGCACTGAAGCTTTCTTT.

The V and J genes are TRBV29-1 and TRBJ2-1; 8 bases align to TRBD1. The germline V gene encodes CDR1 SQVTM and CDR2 ANQGSEA. V trimming: 5 bases; J trimming: 0 bases; junction bases outside the gene matches: 3. The CDR3 has 14 amino acids. CDR3 amino acids: CSVRGTGSYNEQFF. The CDR3 bases are TGCAGCGTTAGGGGGACAGGCTCCTACAATGAGCAGTTCTTC.

The chain has TRBV2 and TRBJ2-1; perhaps TRBD2 as D (5 bases). Germline V gives CDR1 SNHLY, CDR2 FYNNEI. V lost 7 bases to trimming and J lost 7 bases, with 20 bases between them. CDR3 length: 15 amino acids. In DNA, the CDR3 is TGTGCCAGCACCCAAGAAGGTCTAGCAGGTAATGAGCAGTTCTTC. Protein product: CASTQEGLAGNEQFF.

The chain recombines TRBV5-1 with TRBJ2-3; 10 nucleotides match TRBD1. This CDR3 has 14 residues. Germline CDR1 is SGHRS and CDR2 is YFSETQ. J lost 5 bases, V lost 7 bases, and 7 bases had no gene match. The DNA of the CDR3 is TGCGCCAGCTCCGGGACAGGGGTAGGAGATACGCAGTATTTT. This codes for CASSGTGVGDTQYF.

The V gene is TRBV5-1, the J gene TRBJ1-2, with 7 bases aligning to TRBD1. Germline V CDR1 and CDR2: SGHRS, YFSETQ. V dropped 2 bases and J dropped 2; count of bases not matched to a gene: 6. The CDR3 spans 15 residues. CDR3 nucleotides: TGCGCCAGCAGCTTAACAGGGGAAGTGAACTATGGCTACACCTTC. This codes for CASSLTGEVNYGYTF. The full variable domain, its missing parts supplied by reference TRBV5-1 and TRBJ1-2, is KAGVTQTPRYLIKTRGQQVTLSCSPISGHRSVSWYQQTPGQGLQFLFEYFSETQRNKGNFPGRFSGRQFSNSRSEMNVSTLELGDSALYLCASSLTGEVNYGYTFGSGTRLTVV.

This chain joins TRBV9 and TRBJ1-5, with 7 bases identical to TRBD1. CDR1 SGDLS and CDR2 YYNGEE come from the germline V gene. V dropped 2 bases and J dropped 3; count of bases not matched to a gene: 2. This CDR3 contains 14 residues. The CDR3 nucleotides are TGTGCCAGCAGCGTGGGACAGTTCAATCAGCCCCAGCATTTT. Protein sequence: CASSVGQFNQPQHF.

This chain connects TRBV6-5 to TRBJ1-5, with D possibly TRBD1 on 6 matching bases. This CDR3 spans 15 amino acids. Trimming took 6 bases from V and 6 from J, leaving 18 bases between them. Germline V lookup: CDR1 MNHEY, CDR2 SVGAGI. CDR3 in amino acids: CASSQTGGLVQPQHF. The CDR3 nucleotides are TGTGCCAGCAGCCAGACCGGGGGCCTTGTTCAGCCCCAGCATTTT.

This clone was detected only once. The rearrangement uses TRBV13 and TRBJ2-7; tentatively, D is TRBD1 or TRBD2 (6 bases each). Germline-derived CDR1 and CDR2 are PRHDT and FYEKMQ (reference sequence). Trimming removed 0 bases at V and 3 bases at J, with 15 bases between. The length of the CDR3 is 16 residues. The CDR3 DNA follows: TGTGCCAGCAGCTTAGGCGGGGGCTCTTCTTACTACGAGCAGTACTTC. Its translation is CASSLGGGSSYYEQYF.

This chain connects TRBV18 to TRBJ2-1; TRBD1 matches at 9 bases. V dropped 3 bases and J dropped 12; count of bases not matched to a gene: 3. From germline, CDR1 is KGHSH and CDR2 LQKENI. CDR3 length: 12 amino acids. The CDR3 nucleotides are TGTGCCAGCTCACCCCTGGGACAGGGGCAGTTCTTC. Protein: CASSPLGQGQFF.

The genes are TRBV5-1 and TRBJ2-2; TRBD1 aligns across 8 bases. The CDR3 has 16 residues. CDR1 SGHRS and CDR2 YFSETQ come from the germline V gene. V dropped 0 bases and J dropped 6; count of bases not matched to a gene: 7. CDR3 in DNA: TGCGCCAGCAGCTTGGGTCGGACAGGGTACCCCGGGGAGCTGTTTTTT. This sequence encodes CASSLGRTGYPGELFF.

This chain joins TRBV11-2 and TRBJ2-3; 7 bases align to TRBD1. The CDR3 runs to 15 residues. V trimming: 4 bases; J trimming: 1 base; junction bases outside the gene matches: 5. Per the germline V gene, CDR1 is SGHAT and CDR2 is FQNNGV. The CDR3 sequence is CASSSQGRRTDTQYF. CDR3 DNA: TGTGCCAGCAGCTCACAGGGGCGACGCACAGATACGCAGTATTTT.

This clone was recorded a few times. This rearrangement joins TRBV18 to TRBJ1-2; TRBD1 is a possible D gene (5 bases). There are 15 residues in the CDR3. Trimming took off 0 bases at V and 5 bases at J, with 13 bases between the two ends. CDR1 is KGHSH and CDR2 is LQKENI in the germline V gene. The CDR3 DNA is TGTGCCAGCTCACCACCGTCGGCGGGGCAGTATGGCTACACCTTC. Encoded protein: CASSPPSAGQYGYTF.

The V gene is TRBV10-3, the J gene TRBJ1-1, with D tentatively TRBD1 (5 bases). Germline V gene data show CDR1 as ENHRY and CDR2 as SYGVKD. The CDR3 is made up of 15 amino acids. Trimming cost V 3 bases and J 1 base, with 12 bases left between them. DNA for the CDR3: TGTGCCATCAGTGACAAAGGGACTCAGAACACTGAAGCTTTCTTT. It yields the protein CAISDKGTQNTEAFF.

There are a few counts of this clone. The rearrangement uses TRBV6-1 and TRBJ2-4; 8 nucleotides match TRBD1. This CDR3 contains 17 residues. With 2 bases clipped from V and 3 bases from J, the junction kept 9 bases outside the gene matches. The V gene's germline CDR1 is MNHNS and CDR2 SASEGT. This CDR3 is CASSERGTGFFKNIQYF. The CDR3, as DNA: TGTGCCAGCAGTGAACGGGGGACAGGTTTTTTCAAAAACATTCAGTACTTC.

This sequence joins TRBV5-6 and TRBJ2-6; D not certain. V lost 1 base and J lost 0, with 5 bases in between. CDR1 is SGHDT and CDR2 is YYEEEE in the germline V gene. This CDR3 comprises 15 residues. The DNA of the CDR3 is TGTGCCAGCAGCTTGCGGAGCTCTGGGGCCAACGTCCTGACTTTC. Residues: CASSLRSSGANVLTF. The full variable domain, completed using reference TRBV5-6 and TRBJ2-6, is DAGVTQSPTHLIKTRGQQVTLRCSPKSGHDTVSWYQQALGQGPQFIFQYYEEEERQRGNFPDRFSGHQFPNYSSELNVNALLLGDSALYLCASSLRSSGANVLTFGAGSRLTVL.

This clone was seen more than once but under ten times. The V gene is TRBV5-6, the J gene TRBJ2-1, with D possibly being TRBD1 or TRBD2 (5 bases each). CDR1 is SGHDT, CDR2 YYEEEE, per germline. CDR3 length: 16 residues. Trimming took off 1 base at V and 7 bases at J, with 18 bases between the two ends. CDR3 in amino acids: CASSLPPGRKGNEQFF. DNA for the CDR3: TGTGCCAGCAGCTTGCCCCCGGGACGGAAAGGGAATGAGCAGTTCTTC.

The rearrangement links TRBV7-9 to TRBJ2-1, with D possibly TRBD2 on 6 matching bases. The V end was cut by 8 bases, the J end by 3 bases, with 14 bases between. The CDR3 sequence is 14 residues long. The germline CDR1 and CDR2 sequences are SEHNR and FQNEAQ (reference sequence). CDR3 sequence: CASLRWGDYNEQFF. In DNA, the CDR3 is TGTGCCAGCCTGAGGTGGGGGGACTACAATGAGCAGTTCTTC.

The rearrangement links TRBV2 to TRBJ1-2; TRBD1 is a possible D gene (6 bases). Trimming removed 2 bases at V and 4 bases at J, with 8 bases between. Germline V gene data show CDR1 as SNHLY and CDR2 as FYNNEI. The CDR3 is made up of 13 amino acids. Here the CDR3 DNA reads TGTGCCAGCAGTGAAACAGGGCGCTATGGCTACACCTTC. Amino acid sequence: CASSETGRYGYTF.

This clone was seen only once. The CDR3 loop reads CASSVKVLAGAHEQFF. DNA for the CDR3: TGTGCCAGCAGCGTAAAGGTACTAGCGGGAGCCCATGAGCAGTTCTTC. J is TRBJ2-1 and V is TRBV9; 11 nucleotides match TRBD2. CDR1 is SGDLS and CDR2 is YYNGEE in the germline V gene. Germline trimming cut 1 base from V and 8 bases from J; bases unmatched to any gene: 8. This CDR3 contains 16 residues.

The rearrangement joins TRBV5-1 to TRBJ2-7; TRBD2 aligns across 10 bases. J was trimmed by 7 bases and V by 1 base; bases with no gene match: 8. Per the germline V gene, CDR1 is SGHRS and CDR2 is YFSETQ. The CDR3 is made up of 15 amino acids. The CDR3 here is CASSLLAGEGFEQYF. For the CDR3, the DNA is TGCGCCAGCAGCTTGCTAGCGGGAGAAGGCTTTGAGCAGTACTTC.

The genes are TRBV9 and TRBJ1-3; D is possibly TRBD1 (6 bases). This CDR3 spans 17 amino acids. The V and J ends lost 2 bases and 0 bases respectively, with 15 bases between them. Germline V CDR1 and CDR2: SGDLS, YYNGEE. In nucleotides, the CDR3 is TGTGCCAGCAGCGTTCGGGACACCCCTTTCTCTGGAAACACCATATATTTT. Protein product: CASSVRDTPFSGNTIYF.

The chain combines TRBV28 with TRBJ2-1; 10 positions match TRBD2. The CDR3 sequence is 14 residues long. Germline CDR1 is MDHEN and CDR2 is SYDVKM. V lost 7 bases to trimming and J lost 4 bases; unmatched junction nucleotides: 4. CDR3 loop: CASTMGLAYNEQFF. In DNA form, the CDR3 reads TGTGCCAGCACCATGGGACTAGCGTACAATGAGCAGTTCTTC.

The chain joins TRBV6-1 to TRBJ2-2, with TRBD2 matching 8 bases. The CDR3 spans 14 residues. J was trimmed by 7 bases and V by 7 bases; bases with no gene match: 8. Per the germline V gene, CDR1 is MNHNS and CDR2 is SASEGT. In DNA form, the CDR3 reads TGTGCCAGCATATGGAAGCGGGAGAGCGGGGAGCTGTTTTTT. Amino acid sequence: CASIWKRESGELFF.

V gene TRBV5-1 combines with J gene TRBJ2-1; tentatively, D is TRBD2 (5 bases). Germline V gives CDR1 SGHRS, CDR2 YFSETQ. With 1 base removed from V and 7 bases from J, the gap between germline ends came to 12 bases. The length of the CDR3 is 14 residues. CDR3 nucleotide sequence: TGCGCCAGCAGCTTGATTCCAGCGGAAAATGAGCAGTTCTTC. Translation: CASSLIPAENEQFF. The complete variable domain, with remaining parts taken from reference TRBV5-1 and TRBJ2-1, reads KAGVTQTPRYLIKTRGQQVTLSCSPISGHRSVSWYQQTPGQGLQFLFEYFSETQRNKGNFPGRFSGRQFSNSRSEMNVSTLELGDSALYLCASSLIPAENEQFFGPGTRLTVL.

This clone was counted between two and nine times. The CDR3 sequence is CASSPSNLGLSDEQFF. CDR3 DNA sequence: TGCGCCAGCAGTCCCTCGAACCTTGGCCTTTCGGATGAGCAGTTCTTC. The chain couples TRBV5-1 to TRBJ2-1; D ambiguous. The V and J ends lost 5 bases and 8 bases respectively, with 23 bases between them. CDR1 is SGHRS and CDR2 is YFSETQ in the germline V gene. The CDR3 spans 16 residues.

The chain links TRBV7-9 to TRBJ1-3; D may be TRBD1 (6 bases). The germline V gene encodes CDR1 SEHNR and CDR2 FQNEAQ (reference sequence). The CDR3 contains 15 residues. V lost 6 bases and J 0 bases, leaving 12 bases between the germline ends. This CDR3 is CASSPRGSSGNTIYF. The CDR3 DNA reads TGTGCCAGCAGTCCCAGGGGAAGCTCTGGAAACACCATATATTTT.